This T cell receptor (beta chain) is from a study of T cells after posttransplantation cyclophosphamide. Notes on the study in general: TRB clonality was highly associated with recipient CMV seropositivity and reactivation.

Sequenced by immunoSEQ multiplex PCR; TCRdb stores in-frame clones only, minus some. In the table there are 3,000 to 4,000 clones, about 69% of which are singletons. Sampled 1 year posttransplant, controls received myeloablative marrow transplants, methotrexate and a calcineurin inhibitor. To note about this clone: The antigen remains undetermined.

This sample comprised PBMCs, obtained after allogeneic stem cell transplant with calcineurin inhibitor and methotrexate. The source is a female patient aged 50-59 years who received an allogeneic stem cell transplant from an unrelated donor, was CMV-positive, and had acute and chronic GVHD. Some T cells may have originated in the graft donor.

The CDR3 loop is CAWRGWRDLYETQYF. CDR3 DNA: TGTGCCTGGAGGGGTTGGAGGGACCTATATGAGACCCAGTACTTC. This sequence joins TRBV30 and TRBJ2-5; tentatively, D is TRBD2 (6 bases). Germline V gives CDR1 GTSNPN, CDR2 SVGIG (reference sequence). Trimming took off 3 bases at V and 5 bases at J, with 19 bases between the two ends. This CDR3 is built from 15 residues.